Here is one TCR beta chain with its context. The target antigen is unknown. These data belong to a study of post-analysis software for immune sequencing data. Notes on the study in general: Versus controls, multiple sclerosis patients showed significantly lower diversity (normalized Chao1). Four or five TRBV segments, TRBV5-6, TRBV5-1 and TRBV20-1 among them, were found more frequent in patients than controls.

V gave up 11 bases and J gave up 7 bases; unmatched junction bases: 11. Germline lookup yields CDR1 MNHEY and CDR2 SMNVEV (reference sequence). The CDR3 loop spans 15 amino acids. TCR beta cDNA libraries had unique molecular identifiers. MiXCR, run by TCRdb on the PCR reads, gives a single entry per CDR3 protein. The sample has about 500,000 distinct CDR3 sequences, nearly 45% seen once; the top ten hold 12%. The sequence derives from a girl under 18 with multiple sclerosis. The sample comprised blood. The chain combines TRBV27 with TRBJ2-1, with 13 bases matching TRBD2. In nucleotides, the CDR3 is TGTGCCGGCACCACGGGACTAGCGGGGACTAATGAGCAGTTCTTC. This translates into CAGTTGLAGTNEQFF.